These 19 T cell receptor beta chains were all obtained from the same sample, sequenced in a study of T cell responses to AZD1222 COVID-19 vaccine. Clones were sequenced by immunoSEQ multiplex PCR, and TCRdb holds only the in-frame ones, with some missing. This table has around 130,000 clones, roughly nine tenths appearing once. Sequenced here: peripheral blood, sampled 28 days after the second AZD1222 dose. These receptors were obtained from an adult who received the AZD1222 COVID-19 vaccine.

Here the CDR3 reads CASSSVGTRALNGYTF. The CDR3 nucleotides read TGTGCCAGCAGTTCGGTCGGGACAAGGGCCCTCAATGGCTACACCTTC. The chain links TRBV27 to TRBJ1-2, with D possibly TRBD1 on 6 matching bases. Trimming took off 4 bases at V and 6 bases at J, with 21 bases between the two ends. The germline gives CDR1 MNHEY, CDR2 SMNVEV (reference sequence). The CDR3 totals 16 residues.

V gene TRBV7-3 combines with J gene TRBJ2-5; 9 bases line up with TRBD2. With 2 bases clipped from V and 6 bases from J, the junction kept 7 bases outside the gene matches. CDR3 length equals 15 residues. Germline-derived CDR1 and CDR2 are SGHTA and FQGTGA. CDR3 nucleotides: TGTGCCAGCAGCTTAGGTTCTAGCGGGGTCCAGACCCAGTACTTC. It translates to CASSLGSSGVQTQYF. The variable domain in full, completed from reference TRBV7-3 and TRBJ2-5, reads GAGVSQTPSNKVTEKGKYVELRCDPISGHTALYWYRQSLGQGPEFLIYFQGTGAADDSGLPNDRFFAVRPEGSVSTLKIQRTERGDSAVYLCASSLGSSGVQTQYFGPGTRLLVL.

This chain links TRBV19 with TRBJ1-1; 7 nucleotides line up with TRBD1. CDR1 and CDR2 from the germline V gene are LNHDA and SQIVND (reference sequence). V shed 4 bases and J 2 bases; nucleotides not matched to a gene: 4. There are 14 residues in the CDR3. The CDR3 sequence is CASSTRQGNTEAFF. As DNA, the CDR3 is TGTGCCAGTAGTACAAGACAGGGAAACACTGAAGCTTTCTTT.

V usage is TRBV7-6 and J usage is TRBJ2-7, with TRBD1 identical over 8 bases. Germline values: CDR1 SGHVS, CDR2 FNYEAQ. Trimming cost V 2 bases and J 0 bases; bases outside gene matches: 3. The CDR3 is 15 amino acids. The CDR3 protein is CASSLFTGGSYEQYF. The CDR3, as DNA: TGTGCCAGCAGCTTATTTACAGGGGGCTCCTACGAGCAGTACTTC.

The genes are TRBV7-9 and TRBJ1-1; D gene uncertain. The CDR3 has 14 amino acids. V lost 3 bases and J 0 bases, leaving 8 bases between the germline ends. CDR1 is SEHNR and CDR2 is FQNEAQ in the germline V gene (reference sequence). The CDR3 DNA reads as TGTGCCAGCAGCTTGGTGGCGATGAACACTGAAGCTTTCTTT. It translates to CASSLVAMNTEAFF.

The V call is TRBV2, the J call TRBJ2-7, with D possibly matching TRBD2 (7 bases). Looked up from germline, CDR1 is SNHLY and CDR2 is FYNNEI. The V gene lost 7 bases and the J gene lost 3 bases, with 13 bases spanning the gap. The CDR3 is 13 amino acids. The CDR3 DNA reads TGTGCCAGCACCGGGGGGCAGTTCTACGAGCAGTACTTC. It is translated as CASTGGQFYEQYF.

J is TRBJ1-1 and V is TRBV5-1; D gene uncertain. There are 16 residues in the CDR3. Germline CDR1 is SGHRS and CDR2 is YFSETQ. Trimming removed 2 bases at V and 4 bases at J, with 18 bases between. Here the CDR3 reads CASSFQTDHRGTEAFF. DNA for the CDR3: TGCGCCAGCAGCTTCCAGACGGATCATCGGGGCACTGAAGCTTTCTTT.

The V gene is TRBV20-1, the J gene TRBJ2-7; 7 bases fit TRBD2. The CDR3 consists of 14 residues. After removal of 3 bases from V and 4 bases from J, the junction contained 9 bases not matched to a gene. In germline, CDR1 is DFQATT, CDR2 SNEGSKA (reference sequence). CDR3 residues: CSASQRGQGYEQYF. The CDR3 DNA sequence: TGCAGTGCTAGTCAGCGGGGTCAAGGTTACGAGCAGTACTTC.

J is TRBJ1-5 and V is TRBV2; 9 bases match TRBD1. With V trimmed by 4 bases and J by 5 bases, 6 bases remained unmatched. The CDR3 spans 15 residues. CDR1 SNHLY and CDR2 FYNNEI come from the germline V gene. The CDR3 DNA reads as TGTGCCAGCAGTGTAGGACAGGGGCACGATCAGCCCCAGCATTTT. Translation gives CASSVGQGHDQPQHF.

The chain employs TRBV6-1 and TRBJ1-5; 9 bases match TRBD1. The germline V gene encodes CDR1 MNHNS and CDR2 SASEGT. Trimming cost V 3 bases and J 3 bases; bases outside gene matches: 6. The CDR3 has 16 amino acids. This chain's CDR3 is CASSDLGQGDNQPQHF. In DNA, the CDR3 is TGTGCCAGCAGTGACCTGGGACAGGGAGACAATCAGCCCCAGCATTTT.

This clone has a single count. V and J are TRBV2 and TRBJ1-1; D not certain. This CDR3 spans 15 amino acids. V gave up 4 bases and J gave up 1 base, with 13 bases separating them. CDR1 SNHLY and CDR2 FYNNEI come from the germline V gene. The CDR3 spells CASSVGRTANTEAFF. DNA for the CDR3: TGTGCCAGCAGTGTAGGTAGGACGGCGAACACTGAAGCTTTCTTT. Variable domain in full (rest from reference TRBV2 and TRBJ1-1): EPEVTQTPSHQVTQMGQEVILRCVPISNHLYFYWYRQILGQKVEFLVSFYNNEISEKSEIFDDQFSVERPDGSNFTLKIRSTKLEDSAMYFCASSVGRTANTEAFFGQGTRLTVV.

This clone has more than one count but fewer than ten. The V and J genes are TRBV5-1 and TRBJ1-2; 7 nucleotides match TRBD1. With 0 bases clipped from V and 4 bases from J, the junction kept 6 bases outside the gene matches. The CDR3 runs to 15 residues. Germline CDR1 is SGHRS and CDR2 is YFSETQ. The CDR3 region is CASSLGDRVPYGYTF. Written as DNA, the CDR3 is TGCGCCAGCAGCTTGGGGGACAGAGTACCCTATGGCTACACCTTC. The entire variable domain, with the rest obtained from reference TRBV5-1 and TRBJ1-2, is as follows: KAGVTQTPRYLIKTRGQQVTLSCSPISGHRSVSWYQQTPGQGLQFLFEYFSETQRNKGNFPGRFSGRQFSNSRSEMNVSTLELGDSALYLCASSLGDRVPYGYTFGSGTRLTVV.

This sequence joins TRBV12-5 and TRBJ1-1; D might be TRBD1 (6 bases). The CDR3 length is 15 residues. The germline V gene has CDR1 LGHNT and CDR2 FRNRAP. V lost 3 bases and J lost 5, with 16 bases in between. The CDR3 here is CASGFRRGGQTEAFF. As DNA, the CDR3 is TGTGCTAGTGGTTTCCGCCGGGGGGGGCAGACTGAAGCTTTCTTT.

The chain joins TRBV10-3 to TRBJ2-1, with D uncertain. Looked up from germline, CDR1 is ENHRY and CDR2 is SYGVKD. The CDR3 has 12 amino acids. Trimming pared 0 bases from V and 7 bases from J, leaving 4 bases between. CDR3 DNA: TGTGCCATCAGTGAGTCGTCGAATGAGCAGTTCTTC. Translating gives CAISESSNEQFF.

The rearrangement joins TRBV11-2 to TRBJ2-7; 8 nucleotides line up with TRBD1. The CDR3 covers 12 residues. The V gene end was trimmed by 8 bases and the J gene end by 4 bases; junction bases not matched to a gene: 4. The germline V gene has CDR1 SGHAT and CDR2 FQNNGV. CDR3 sequence reads: CASGQGSYEQYF. For the CDR3, the DNA is TGTGCCAGCGGACAGGGATCATACGAGCAGTACTTC. The variable domain in full, with the rest retrieved from reference TRBV11-2 and TRBJ2-7, is EAGVAQSPRYKIIEKRQSVAFWCNPISGHATLYWYQQILGQGPKLLIQFQNNGVVDDSQLPKDRFSAERLKGVDSTLKIQPAKLEDSAVYLCASGQGSYEQYFGPGTRLTVT.

This chain connects TRBV11-2 to TRBJ1-2; 7 bases agree with TRBD1. The V gene's germline CDR1 is SGHAT and CDR2 FQNNGV. CDR3 length: 12 amino acids. V dropped 3 bases and J dropped 6; count of bases not matched to a gene: 1. The CDR3 DNA sequence: TGTGCCAGCAGCTTTCAGGGGGATGGCTACACCTTC. Amino acid sequence: CASSFQGDGYTF.

The chain employs TRBV7-9 and TRBJ2-7, with D uncertain. Germline CDR1 is SEHNR and CDR2 is FQNEAQ (reference sequence). V lost 5 bases and J 7 bases, leaving 12 bases between the germline ends. The CDR3 length is 12 residues. The CDR3 loop is CASSLQGWEQYF. The CDR3 bases are TGTGCCAGCAGCCTCCAAGGGTGGGAGCAGTACTTC.

The chain recombines TRBV6-2 or TRBV6-3 with TRBJ1-2; no firm D call. Trimming left V 2 bases short and J 3 bases short, with 13 bases between. Germline CDR1 MNHEY, CDR2 SVGEGT. The CDR3 sequence is 15 residues long. Written as DNA, the CDR3 is TGTGCCAGCAGTTACCCTCCTGGAAATTACTATGGCTACACCTTC. Protein sequence: CASSYPPGNYYGYTF.

CDR3 sequence: CASSYTEGVTEAFF. As DNA, the CDR3 is TGTGCCAGCAGTTACACAGAAGGGGTCACTGAAGCTTTCTTT. The chain employs TRBV6-6 and TRBJ1-1, with a possible D match to TRBD1 (5 bases). CDR3 size: 14 residues. Trimming took off 2 bases at V and 4 bases at J, with 11 bases between the two ends. CDR1 and CDR2 from the germline V gene are MNHNY and SVGAGI (reference sequence).